This passage covers 25 T cell receptor beta chains from one sample sequenced in a study of T cells after yellow fever vaccination. Each CDR3 protein is one row after TCRdb ran MiXCR on the 5' RACE reads. The profile covers more than 450,000 distinct CDR3 sequences, with just over 20% appearing a single time and roughly 16% taken by the ten largest. This material consisted of PBMCs, taken about 21 days after the first yellow fever vaccination. These receptors all stem from a man aged 18 to 29 who received the YFV17D yellow fever vaccine.

The gene calls are TRBV4-3 and TRBJ1-6; a possible D gene is TRBD1 (6 bases). Germline CDR1 is LGHNA and CDR2 is YSLEER. The CDR3 sequence is 16 residues long. The ends were cut back, 0 bases at V and 3 bases at J, with 9 bases in the middle. Written as DNA, the CDR3 is TGCGCCAGCAGCCAAGAGGGGGGCAACTATAATTCACCCCTCCACTTT. Translating it yields CASSQEGGNYNSPLHF.

A few counts support this clonotype. This chain connects TRBV10-1 to TRBJ2-7, with TRBD1 as a possible D gene (6 bases). CDR1 and CDR2 (germline): WNHNN, SYGVQD (reference sequence). The CDR3 totals 15 residues. Trimming removed 6 bases at V and 3 bases at J, with 18 bases between. The CDR3 DNA follows: TGCGCCAGCAGCCCCGACAGGAACAATGGCTACGAGCAGTACGTC. This sequence encodes CASSPDRNNGYEQYV.

This clonotype was counted between two and nine times. CDR3 nucleotide sequence: TGCGCCAGCAGCCAAGAGGTTGGGGGGCCAAGCTCCTACAATGAGCAGTTCTTC. Its translation is CASSQEVGGPSSYNEQFF. This chain connects TRBV4-3 to TRBJ2-1, with D perhaps being TRBD1 or TRBD2 (6 bases each). The CDR3 consists of 18 residues. The V and J ends lost 0 bases and 0 bases respectively, with 15 bases between them. Germline V gene lookup returns CDR1 LGHNA and CDR2 YSLEER.

This clonotype showed up just a few times. V and J are TRBV2 and TRBJ2-3, with D possibly being TRBD1 or TRBD2 (6 bases each). Trimming removed 3 bases from V and 0 bases from J, with 13 bases in between. CDR3 length: 16 residues. Germline V gene lookup returns CDR1 SNHLY and CDR2 FYNNEI. The CDR3 nucleotides are TGTGCCAGCAGTGATTGGGGGGCCCTCAGCACAGATACGCAGTATTTT. This sequence encodes CASSDWGALSTDTQYF. Filled out from reference TRBV2 and TRBJ2-3, the complete variable domain reads EPEVTQTPSHQVTQMGQEVILRCVPISNHLYFYWYRQILGQKVEFLVSFYNNEISEKSEIFDDQFSVERPDGSNFTLKIRSTKLEDSAMYFCASSDWGALSTDTQYFGPGTRLTVL.

The chain has TRBV27 and TRBJ1-6; 7 bases agree with TRBD1. Germline lookup yields CDR1 MNHEY and CDR2 SMNVEV (reference sequence). V lost 1 base and J lost 6; bases outside the gene matches: 6. The CDR3 contains 16 residues. CDR3 region: CASSLLAGQSNSPLHF. The CDR3 DNA is TGTGCCAGCAGTTTATTAGCGGGACAGAGTAATTCACCCCTCCACTTT.

This clonotype was counted between two and nine times. The chain carries TRBV7-3 and TRBJ1-1; no definite D call. CDR1 SGHTA and CDR2 FQGTGA come from the germline V gene. The length of the CDR3 is 16 residues. V was cut by 5 bases and J by 0 bases, with 16 bases left in between. The CDR3, as DNA: TGTGCCAGCAGCCCGGGCGCGGGGTTCATGAACACTGAAGCTTTCTTT. Its protein product is CASSPGAGFMNTEAFF.

Only a few counts were recorded for this clonotype. This chain connects TRBV11-2 to TRBJ2-1; D call uncertain. The V end lost 2 bases, the J end lost 5 bases, and 7 bases lay between the germline ends. Germline V gene data show CDR1 as SGHAT and CDR2 as FQNNGV. The CDR3 sequence is 13 residues long. The CDR3 region is CASSLILHNEQFF. As DNA, the CDR3 is TGTGCCAGCAGCTTAATCCTCCACAATGAGCAGTTCTTC.

The V call is TRBV18, the J call TRBJ2-7; D is possibly TRBD1 (5 bases). The ends were cut back, 2 bases at V and 4 bases at J, with 12 bases in the middle. This CDR3 region has 14 residues. Germline V gene sequence: CDR1 KGHSH, CDR2 LQKENI. The CDR3 nucleotides read TGTGCCAGCTCACCAGGGGCAGGACCTTACGAGCAGTACTTC. It specifies CASSPGAGPYEQYF.

The J gene is TRBJ2-1, the V gene TRBV5-1, with 7 bases matching TRBD2. J was trimmed by 4 bases and V by 2 bases; bases with no gene match: 6. This CDR3 contains 15 residues. Germline V gene data show CDR1 as SGHRS and CDR2 as YFSETQ. CDR3 nucleotide sequence: TGCGCCAGCAGCTTACGGGGGGTCGAATACAATGAGCAGTTCTTC. Translated: CASSLRGVEYNEQFF.

The sample holds a few counts of this clonotype. This rearrangement joins TRBV28 to TRBJ2-2; D gene ambiguous. This CDR3 contains 14 residues. V shed 7 bases and J shed 0 bases, with 9 bases lying between them. Germline assignment: CDR1 MDHEN and CDR2 SYDVKM. CDR3 coding DNA: TGTGCCAGCATTTGGGCCGCGAACACCGGGGAGCTGTTTTTT. Protein: CASIWAANTGELFF.

This clonotype appeared a single time. The rearrangement joins TRBV5-6 to TRBJ1-2, with a possible D match to TRBD1 (6 bases). The CDR3 is 17 amino acids. The germline gives CDR1 SGHDT, CDR2 YYEEEE. V shed 0 bases and J shed 2 bases, with 17 bases lying between them. In DNA form, the CDR3 reads TGTGCCAGCAGCTTGGGGGGCTTACAGGGAAGAAACTATGGCTACACCTTC. The encoded protein is CASSLGGLQGRNYGYTF.

The chain uses TRBV4-2 and TRBJ1-5, with 7 positions matching TRBD1. The CDR3 contains 17 residues. Germline CDR1 is LGHNA and CDR2 is YNFKEQ. V shed 2 bases, J shed 6 bases, and the junction held 13 bases outside the gene matches. CDR3: CASSQLLQGKKSQPQHF. DNA of the CDR3: TGTGCCAGCAGCCAACTATTACAGGGGAAAAAGAGTCAGCCCCAGCATTTT.

V is TRBV4-3 and J is TRBJ2-6; D tentatively reads TRBD1 or TRBD2 (5 bases each). The germline V and J ends were trimmed by 4 bases and 0 bases, with 22 bases remaining between them. The CDR3 runs 20 residues. Germline V gene data show CDR1 as LGHNA and CDR2 as YSLEER. The CDR3 DNA sequence: TGCGCCAGCAGCCCTGGGGTTCATGGGACCCTTCTCTCTGGGGCCAACGTCCTGACTTTC. This sequence encodes CASSPGVHGTLLSGANVLTF.

This clonotype was found a few times. V is TRBV20-1 and J is TRBJ1-5, with TRBD1 as a possible D gene (5 bases). Germline lookup yields CDR1 DFQATT and CDR2 SNEGSKA (reference sequence). The length of the CDR3 is 15 residues. Between the trimmed V and J ends, which lost 6 bases and 0 bases, there was a span of 15 bases. The CDR3 is CSASDRRNSNQPQHF. The DNA of the CDR3 is TGCAGTGCGAGTGACAGAAGGAATAGCAATCAGCCCCAGCATTTT.

This clonotype occurred a few times. The CDR3 sequence is CATGASGEADTQYF. The CDR3 DNA reads as TGTGCCACCGGGGCTAGCGGGGAGGCAGATACGCAGTATTTT. This chain uses TRBV24-1 with TRBJ2-3; 9 nucleotides line up with TRBD2. The CDR3 loop spans 14 amino acids. J lost 4 bases, V lost 9 bases, and 7 bases had no gene match. In germline, CDR1 is KGHDR, CDR2 SFDVKD.

The chain recombines TRBV6-6 with TRBJ2-7, with D uncertain. The CDR3 contains 11 residues. The germline V and J ends were trimmed by 1 base and 7 bases, with 5 bases remaining between them. Germline assignment: CDR1 MNHNY and CDR2 SVGAGI (reference sequence). CDR3 bases: TGTGCCAGCAGTTACTTCCGAGAGCAGTACTTC. Translated, it gives CASSYFREQYF.

This clonotype was observed a few times. V is TRBV5-1 and J is TRBJ1-1; D ambiguous. The germline V gene has CDR1 SGHRS and CDR2 YFSETQ. The CDR3 runs 15 residues. The V end lost 1 base, the J end lost 3 bases, and 13 bases lay between the germline ends. CDR3 nucleotides: TGCGCCAGCAGCTTGTCGGGCAGGAGAGACACTGAAGCTTTCTTT. Its translation is CASSLSGRRDTEAFF.

The sample holds a few counts of this clonotype. Given a much more abundant clone one base away, this may be a read error. The chain carries TRBV6-5 and TRBJ2-5; unclear D gene. The V gene's germline CDR1 is MNHEY and CDR2 SVGAGI. With 2 bases removed from V and 6 bases from J, the gap between germline ends came to 4 bases. The CDR3 length is 11 residues. DNA for the CDR3: TGTGCCAGCAGTTACCGGCAGACCCAGTACTTC. Its protein product is CASSYRQTQYF.

The chain couples TRBV7-6 to TRBJ2-1, with D unclear. The CDR3 is made up of 15 amino acids. V was shortened by 5 bases and J by 0 bases, with 11 bases between the two germline ends. CDR1 is SGHVS, CDR2 FNYEAQ, per germline. CDR3 in amino acids: CASSSKGFSYNEQFF. The CDR3 nucleotides are TGTGCCAGCAGCAGTAAGGGTTTCTCCTACAATGAGCAGTTCTTC.

The V and J genes are TRBV4-2 and TRBJ2-6; D not resolved. The CDR3 has 15 amino acids. V was clipped by 2 bases and J by 4 bases, with 9 bases between them. Per germline, CDR1 LGHNA and CDR2 YNFKEQ. The CDR3 nucleotides are TGTGCCAGCAGCCAAAAACCCACCGGGGCCAACGTCCTGACTTTC. Translation: CASSQKPTGANVLTF.

This clonotype was seen a few times. The chain recombines TRBV20-1 with TRBJ2-7, with D possibly matching TRBD1 (5 bases). Trimming shortened V by 5 bases and J by 6 bases, and 11 bases separated the two germline ends. The germline CDR1 and CDR2 sequences are DFQATT and SNEGSKA (reference sequence). This CDR3 comprises 11 residues. The CDR3 bases are TGCAGTGCTGCAGGGTTCGGCGAGCAGTACTTC. It specifies CSAAGFGEQYF.

This clonotype was counted at least ten times. One end of the junction is discordant with germline, which a read error may explain. The chain combines TRBV12-3 or TRBV12-4 with TRBJ2-1; maybe TRBD1 (5 bases). This CDR3 is 15 amino acids long. The DNA for the CDR3 is TGCGCCAGCAGCCAGGGCCAGGGCTCCTACAATGAGCAGTTCTTC. It specifies CASSQGQGSYNEQFF.

V gene TRBV12-3 or TRBV12-4 combines with J gene TRBJ2-5; 7 nucleotides line up with TRBD2. The CDR3 has 15 residues. Unmatched junction bases numbered 4, after V lost 3 bases and J lost 0 bases. As DNA, the CDR3 is TGTGCCAGCAGTTTGGGGGGGGTGTACCAAGAGACCCAGTACTTC. The encoded protein is CASSLGGVYQETQYF.

This chain links TRBV20-1 with TRBJ2-1; 10 positions match TRBD2. The CDR3 consists of 14 residues. Germline assignment: CDR1 DFQATT and CDR2 SNEGSKA (reference sequence). The V and J ends lost 5 bases and 9 bases, in that order; junction bases with no gene match: 10. The CDR3, as DNA: TGCAGTGCTCGCCTAAGCGGGGGGGCGGGTGAGCAGTTCTTC. It codes for CSARLSGGAGEQFF.

J is TRBJ2-3 and V is TRBV14, with TRBD2 matching over 7 bases. V shed 5 bases, J shed 4 bases, and the junction held 6 bases outside the gene matches. CDR3 size: 14 residues. Germline V gene sequence: CDR1 SGHDN, CDR2 FVKESK. The CDR3 DNA is TGTGCCAGCAGCGGTCGGGGGGTTGCAGATACGCAGTATTTT. This gives the protein CASSGRGVADTQYF.